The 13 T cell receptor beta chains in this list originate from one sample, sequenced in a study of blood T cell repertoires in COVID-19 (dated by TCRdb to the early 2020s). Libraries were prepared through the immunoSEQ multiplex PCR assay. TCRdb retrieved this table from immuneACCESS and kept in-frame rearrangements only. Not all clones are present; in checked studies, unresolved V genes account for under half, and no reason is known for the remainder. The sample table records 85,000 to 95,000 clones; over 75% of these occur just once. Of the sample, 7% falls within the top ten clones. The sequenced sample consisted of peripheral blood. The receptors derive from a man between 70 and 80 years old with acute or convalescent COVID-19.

The CDR3 sequence is CASNYRQGLYEQYV. DNA for the CDR3: TGTGCCAGCAACTACAGACAGGGCCTATACGAGCAGTACGTC. The rearrangement joins TRBV3-1 (or the pseudogene TRBV3-2) to TRBJ2-7, with 7 bases matching TRBD1. V lost 7 bases and J lost 4; bases outside the gene matches: 10. CDR1 is LGHDT, CDR2 YNNKEL, per germline (reference sequence). This CDR3 is built from 14 residues.

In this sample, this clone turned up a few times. CDR3 DNA: TGTGCCAGCAGGGGGGAGGGCCTACTTTCCGGGGAGCTGTTTTTT. Its protein is CASRGEGLLSGELFF. The chain is built from TRBV2 and TRBJ2-2; 7 nucleotides match TRBD2. The length of the CDR3 is 15 residues. After removal of 6 bases from V and 6 bases from J, the junction contained 10 bases not matched to a gene. CDR1 and CDR2 (germline): SNHLY, FYNNEI.

CDR3 in amino acids: CASSVGQGDTGELFF. The CDR3 DNA follows: TGTGCCAGCAGCGTAGGACAGGGGGACACCGGGGAGCTGTTTTTT. The chain recombines TRBV9 with TRBJ2-2; 9 bases fit TRBD1. Germline loops: CDR1 SGDLS, CDR2 YYNGEE. The CDR3 consists of 15 residues. The junction had 0 bases not matched to a gene; V was cut back by 0 bases and J by 3 bases.

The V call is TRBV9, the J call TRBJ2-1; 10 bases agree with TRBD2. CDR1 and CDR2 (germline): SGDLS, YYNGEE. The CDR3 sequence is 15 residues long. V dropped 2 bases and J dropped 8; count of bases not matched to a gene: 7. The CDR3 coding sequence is TGTGCCAGCAGCGTCTATAGCGGGGGGTACGATGAGCAGTTCTTC. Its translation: CASSVYSGGYDEQFF. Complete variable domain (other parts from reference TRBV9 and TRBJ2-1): DSGVTQTPKHLITATGQRVTLRCSPRSGDLSVYWYQQSLDQGLQFLIQYYNGEERAKGNILERFSAQQFPDLHSELNLSSLELGDSALYFCASSVYSGGYDEQFFGPGTRLTVL.

DNA of the CDR3: TGTGCCAGCAGCTCACAGGGGGGGACCTACGAGCAGTACGTC. It translates to CASSSQGGTYEQYV. The V gene is TRBV5-6, the J gene TRBJ2-7, with D possibly TRBD1 on 8 matching bases. This CDR3 contains 14 residues. Trimming left V 3 bases short and J 2 bases short, with 12 bases between. Germline CDR1 and CDR2: SGHDT and YYEEEE.

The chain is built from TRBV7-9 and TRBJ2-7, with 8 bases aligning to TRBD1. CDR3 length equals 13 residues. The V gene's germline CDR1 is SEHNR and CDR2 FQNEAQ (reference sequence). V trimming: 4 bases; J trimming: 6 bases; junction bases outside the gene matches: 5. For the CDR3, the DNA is TGTGCCAGCAGCTCCCCAGGGGGCCTCGAGCAGTACGTC. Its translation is CASSSPGGLEQYV.

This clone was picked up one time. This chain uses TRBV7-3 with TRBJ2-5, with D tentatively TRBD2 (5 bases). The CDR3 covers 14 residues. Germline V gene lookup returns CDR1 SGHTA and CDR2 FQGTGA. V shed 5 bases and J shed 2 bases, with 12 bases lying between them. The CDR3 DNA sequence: TGTGCCAGCAGCGGCAGCGGATTGCAAGAGACCCAGTACTTC. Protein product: CASSGSGLQETQYF.

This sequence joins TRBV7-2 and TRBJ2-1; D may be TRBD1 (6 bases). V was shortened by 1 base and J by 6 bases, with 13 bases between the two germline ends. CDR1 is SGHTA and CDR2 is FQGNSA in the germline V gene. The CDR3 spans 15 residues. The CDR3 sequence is CASSLGQGKFNEQFF. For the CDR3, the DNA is TGTGCCAGCAGCTTAGGGCAGGGGAAATTCAATGAGCAGTTCTTC.

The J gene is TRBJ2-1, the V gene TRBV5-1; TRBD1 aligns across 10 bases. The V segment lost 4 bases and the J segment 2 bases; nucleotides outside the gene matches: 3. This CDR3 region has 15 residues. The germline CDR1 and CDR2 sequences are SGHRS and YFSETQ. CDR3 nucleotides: TGCGCCAGCAGCCCTGGACAGGGGGCCTACAATGAGCAGTTCTTC. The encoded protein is CASSPGQGAYNEQFF. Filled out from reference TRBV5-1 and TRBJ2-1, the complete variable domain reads KAGVTQTPRYLIKTRGQQVTLSCSPISGHRSVSWYQQTPGQGLQFLFEYFSETQRNKGNFPGRFSGRQFSNSRSEMNVSTLELGDSALYLCASSPGQGAYNEQFFGPGTRLTVL.

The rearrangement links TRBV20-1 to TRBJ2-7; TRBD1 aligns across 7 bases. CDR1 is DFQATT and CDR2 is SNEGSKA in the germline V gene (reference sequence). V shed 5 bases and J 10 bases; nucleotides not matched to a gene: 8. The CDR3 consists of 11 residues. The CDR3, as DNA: TGCAGTGCTCCCCGACAGGGACCACAGTACTTC. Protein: CSAPRQGPQYF.

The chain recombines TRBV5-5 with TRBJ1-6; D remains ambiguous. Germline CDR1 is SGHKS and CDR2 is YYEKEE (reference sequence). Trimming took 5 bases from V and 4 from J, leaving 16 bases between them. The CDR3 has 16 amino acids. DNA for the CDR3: TGTGCCAGCAGTCTCGTGGCTGGCTGGTATAATTCACCCCTCCACTTT. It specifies CASSLVAGWYNSPLHF. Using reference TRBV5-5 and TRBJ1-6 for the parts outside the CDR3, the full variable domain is DAGVTQSPTHLIKTRGQQVTLRCSPISGHKSVSWYQQVLGQGPQFIFQYYEKEERGRGNFPDRFSARQFPNYSSELNVNALLLGDSALYLCASSLVAGWYNSPLHFGNGTRLTVT.

CDR3 in DNA: TGTGCCAGCAGCCCGGACATTATCACCGGGGAGCTGTTTTTT. Its translation is CASSPDIITGELFF. The chain is built from TRBV2 and TRBJ2-2; maybe TRBD1 (5 bases). V was shortened by 6 bases and J by 4 bases, with 12 bases between the two germline ends. Germline V gene sequence: CDR1 SNHLY, CDR2 FYNNEI. CDR3 length: 14 residues.

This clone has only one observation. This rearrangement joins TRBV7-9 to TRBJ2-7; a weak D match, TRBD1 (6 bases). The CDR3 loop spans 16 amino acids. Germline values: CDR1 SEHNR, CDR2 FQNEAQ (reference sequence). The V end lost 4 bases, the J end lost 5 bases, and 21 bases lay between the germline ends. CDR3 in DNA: TGTGCCAGCAGCTCAGTGCCAGGGGAAGGACCACACGAGCAGTACTTC. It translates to CASSSVPGEGPHEQYF.